One T cell receptor (beta chain) is described in this entry. Antigen: not known. The method was immunoSEQ multiplex PCR; TCRdb's version includes in-frame clones alone and lacks a portion of them. The sample includes around 48,000 clones, around 85% of them seen just once. V was shortened by 0 bases and J by 6 bases, with 10 bases between the two germline ends. CDR1 is SGHTS and CDR2 is YDEGEE in the germline V gene. This CDR3 contains 14 residues. This entry comes from a study of OX40 agonist ivuxolimab in advanced cancers. Turning to the study itself: Each dose-escalation patient presented with hepatocellular carcinoma, melanoma, renal cell or head and neck cancer.

Study results and limitations: Researchers did not determine the expanded peripheral T cells' antigen specificity. The authors also found low normalized T-cell clonal expansion in some nonresponders.

Sequenced here: CD4+ or CD8+ T cells sorted from blood, sampled in a trial of the OX40 agonist ivuxolimab. The TCR originated in an adult with an advanced solid tumor such as melanoma, head and neck, liver or kidney cancer. The V and J genes are TRBV5-8 and TRBJ1-5, with no clear D. This chain's CDR3 is CASSLGGKAQPQHF. CDR3 coding DNA: TGTGCCAGCAGCTTGGGCGGGAAGGCTCAGCCCCAGCATTTT. The whole variable domain, remainder taken from reference TRBV5-8 and TRBJ1-5, is EAGVTQSPTHLIKTRGQQATLRCSPISGHTSVYWYQQALGLGLQFLLWYDEGEERNRGNFPPRFSGRQFPNYSSELNVNALELEDSALYLCASSLGGKAQPQHFGDGTRLSIL.